The subject of this entry is one T cell receptor (beta chain). The participants were between roughly 18 and 100 years old and came from 24 US areas. Donors were grouped by their self-reported clinical history. Donors in Cohort 3 counted as recovered after two negative PCRs, clearance, or symptom resolution. This record belongs to a study of blood T cell repertoires in COVID-19. Turning to the study itself: The samples span acute and convalescent COVID-19 from the United States, Italy and Spain.

The assay was immunoSEQ multiplex PCR, and TCRdb's table has in-frame clones only and misses some. This sample carries roughly 330,000 clones, approximately 87% of them seen once, and the ten largest clones take 5.3%. The CDR3 runs 16 residues. Trimming shortened V by 6 bases and J by 4 bases, and 20 bases separated the two germline ends. Germline lookup yields CDR1 KGHSH and CDR2 LQKENI. The chain links TRBV18 to TRBJ2-3, with D perhaps matching TRBD1 (5 bases). This TCR derives from a woman aged 25-40 years who had recovered from COVID-19. Sequencing used PBMCs or T cells enriched from blood (not recorded which). The CDR3 region is CASSRTGAGIPDTQYF. The DNA of the CDR3 is TGTGCCAGCTCCCGAACTGGGGCCGGAATCCCAGATACGCAGTATTTT.